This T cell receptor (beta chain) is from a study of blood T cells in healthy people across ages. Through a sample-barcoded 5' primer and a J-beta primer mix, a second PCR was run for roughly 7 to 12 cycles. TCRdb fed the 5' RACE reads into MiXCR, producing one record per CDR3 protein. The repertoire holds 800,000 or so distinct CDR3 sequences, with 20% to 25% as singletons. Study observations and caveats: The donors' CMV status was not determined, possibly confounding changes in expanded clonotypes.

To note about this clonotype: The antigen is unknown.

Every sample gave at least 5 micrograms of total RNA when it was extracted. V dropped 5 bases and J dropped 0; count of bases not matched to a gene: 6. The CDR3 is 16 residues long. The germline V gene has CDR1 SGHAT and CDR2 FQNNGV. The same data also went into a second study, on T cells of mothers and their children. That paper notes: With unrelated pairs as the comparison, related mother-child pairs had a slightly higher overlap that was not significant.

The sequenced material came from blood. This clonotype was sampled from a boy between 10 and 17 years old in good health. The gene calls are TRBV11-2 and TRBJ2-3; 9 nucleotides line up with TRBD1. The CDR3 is CASSGDRGMSTDTQYF. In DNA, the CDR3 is TGTGCCAGCAGCGGAGACAGGGGGATGAGCACAGATACGCAGTATTTT.